This entry concerns a single TCR beta chain. Its cognate antigen is unknown. The sample comes from a study of T-cell memory formation after mild COVID-19. As for the study in general: Largely donor-specific sequence clusters came from a couple of donors.

Whole-study findings and limits: The CD4+ clones that contracted clustered mainly within CM and EM, and the CD8+ clones concentrated in EMRA.

Each CDR3 protein gets one entry after TCRdb re-called the 5' RACE reads with MiXCR. The sample shows around 300,000 distinct CDR3 sequences, approximately 15% of them seen only once. Germline trimming cut 5 bases from V and 5 bases from J; bases unmatched to any gene: 4. This CDR3 has 13 residues. Germline CDR1 and CDR2: SGHTA and FQGNSA. Sequenced sample: PBMCs or a T cell subset sorted from them (not recorded which). The origin of this receptor is a man between 18 and 35 years old who had mild COVID-19 (a few samples of this study predate the infection). Cell type and time point are not known. The chain is built from TRBV7-2 and TRBJ2-3; TRBD2 matches 7 bases. In nucleotides, the CDR3 is TGTGCCAGCAGCATTACGGGGGGAGATACGCAGTATTTT. Translated, it gives CASSITGGDTQYF.